The 17 T cell receptor beta chains reported below all come from one sample, sequenced in a study of blood T cells in healthy people across ages. With a J-beta primer mix and a sample-barcoded 5' primer, a second PCR ran about 7 to 12 cycles. MiXCR, applied by TCRdb to the 5' RACE reads, yields one record per CDR3 protein. The table lists 1.5 million to 2 million distinct CDR3 sequences, about 39% of them singletons. What was sequenced was blood. Receptors were obtained from a human donor in good health.

The rearrangement links TRBV12-3 or TRBV12-4 to TRBJ2-7; no clear D gene. This CDR3 has 18 amino acids. The V gene lost 3 bases and the J gene lost 2 bases, with 23 bases spanning the gap. Here the CDR3 reads CASSFQAGQVSPTYEQYF. CDR3 bases: TGTGCCAGCAGTTTCCAGGCAGGTCAAGTTTCCCCGACCTACGAGCAGTACTTC.

V gene TRBV12-3 or TRBV12-4 combines with J gene TRBJ2-3; 7 bases agree with TRBD1. Unmatched junction bases numbered 11, after V lost 6 bases and J lost 8 bases. The CDR3 consists of 14 residues. CDR3 nucleotides: TGTGCCAGCAGCCTCAGGGGGTATGAAGGTACGCAGTATTTT. This translates into CASSLRGYEGTQYF.

The chain joins TRBV10-3 to TRBJ2-5; D possibly corresponds to TRBD2 (6 bases). The CDR3 extends over 17 amino acids. Trimming left V 1 base short and J 0 bases short, with 15 bases between. CDR1 and CDR2 from the germline V gene are ENHRY and SYGVKD. CDR3 in amino acids: CAISELSGTSYQETQYF. The CDR3 coding sequence is TGTGCCATCAGTGAGTTATCAGGGACTTCGTACCAAGAGACCCAGTACTTC.

V is TRBV27 and J is TRBJ2-5; D ambiguous. V was trimmed by 9 bases and J by 3 bases, leaving 11 bases between them. CDR3 size: 12 residues. Germline V CDR1 and CDR2: MNHEY, SMNVEV (reference sequence). The CDR3 reads CASTDGKETQYF. In nucleotides, the CDR3 is TGTGCCAGTACCGACGGTAAAGAGACCCAGTACTTC.

This clonotype was found a few times. This chain joins TRBV20-1 and TRBJ1-5; D not resolved. The CDR3 runs to 13 residues. Deletions cut 6 bases from V and 1 base from J, with 10 bases between. Germline V gives CDR1 DFQATT, CDR2 SNEGSKA (reference sequence). The CDR3 region is CSARVGSNQPQHF. The CDR3 DNA follows: TGCAGTGCCCGAGTGGGAAGCAATCAGCCCCAGCATTTT.

In this sample, this clonotype turned up a few times. The rearrangement joins TRBV5-1 to TRBJ2-2; 9 bases map to TRBD1. CDR3 length: 16 amino acids. CDR1 and CDR2 (germline): SGHRS, YFSETQ. V lost 1 base to trimming and J lost 4 bases; unmatched junction nucleotides: 5. Here the CDR3 reads CASSLLGQGLTGELFF. As DNA, the CDR3 is TGCGCCAGCAGCTTGTTAGGACAGGGGCTCACCGGGGAGCTGTTTTTT.

This clonotype was detected once. The J gene is TRBJ2-3, the V gene TRBV7-9; D may match TRBD1 or TRBD2 (5 bases each). In germline, CDR1 is SEHNR, CDR2 FQNEAQ (reference sequence). The CDR3 spans 13 residues. Between the trimmed V and J ends, which lost 5 bases and 4 bases, there was a span of 10 bases. This CDR3 reads CASSIGAPDTQYF. DNA for the CDR3: TGTGCCAGCAGCATCGGGGCCCCAGATACGCAGTATTTT.

This clonotype was detected only a few times. J is TRBJ2-4 and V is TRBV7-2; 7 bases are shared with TRBD1. Germline CDR1 is SGHTA and CDR2 is FQGNSA. The J segment lost 13 bases and the V segment lost 5 bases, leaving 17 bases of the junction unmatched. This CDR3 has 15 amino acids. The CDR3 loop reads CASSPRTGHNGEQYF. CDR3 nucleotide sequence: TGTGCCAGCAGCCCACGGACAGGCCATAACGGTGAGCAGTACTTC.

The V gene is TRBV5-1, the J gene TRBJ1-3; D gene unclear. CDR3 length: 18 residues. Trimming shortened V by 2 bases and J by 0 bases, and 18 bases separated the two germline ends. The germline gives CDR1 SGHRS, CDR2 YFSETQ. The CDR3 bases are TGCGCCAGCAGCTTCACTCCGGGAGTCACTTACTCTGGAAACACCATATATTTT. It translates to CASSFTPGVTYSGNTIYF.

The J gene is TRBJ2-6, the V gene TRBV6-2 or TRBV6-3; a weak D match, TRBD1 (5 bases). This CDR3 has 16 amino acids. The germline gives CDR1 MNHEY, CDR2 SVGEGT. The germline V and J ends were trimmed by 0 bases and 4 bases, with 10 bases remaining between them. This chain's CDR3 is CASSYSAGSGANVLTF. The DNA for the CDR3 is TGTGCCAGCAGTTACTCCGCAGGGTCCGGGGCCAACGTCCTGACTTTC.

This rearrangement joins TRBV15 to TRBJ2-1; D could derive from TRBD1 or TRBD2 (5 bases each). The CDR3 contains 15 residues. Trimming cost V 4 bases and J 8 bases, with 18 bases left between them. CDR1 is LNHNV, CDR2 YYDKDF, per germline (reference sequence). The CDR3 nucleotides read TGTGCCACCAGCATGACACACGGGGCAATGGATGAGCAGTTCTTC. Amino acid sequence: CATSMTHGAMDEQFF.

This clonotype has a count of ten or more. The V and J genes are TRBV7-9 and TRBJ2-4; the match to TRBD1 covers 8 bases. There are 15 residues in the CDR3. Germline lookup yields CDR1 SEHNR and CDR2 FQNEAQ (reference sequence). The V gene end was trimmed by 5 bases and the J gene end by 3 bases; junction bases not matched to a gene: 6. CDR3 sequence: CASSGQGRGKNIQYF. In nucleotides, the CDR3 is TGTGCCAGCAGCGGACAGGGAAGGGGCAAAAACATTCAGTACTTC.

The V and J genes are TRBV9 and TRBJ2-1; no clear D gene. CDR1 and CDR2 from the germline V gene are SGDLS and YYNGEE. Trimming removed 0 bases from V and 8 bases from J, with 12 bases in between. The CDR3 length is 14 residues. CDR3 residues: CASSVDGYGDEQFF. As DNA, the CDR3 is TGTGCCAGCAGCGTAGACGGATATGGCGATGAGCAGTTCTTC.

The V gene is TRBV4-3, the J gene TRBJ2-1; 11 bases map to TRBD2. This CDR3 spans 18 amino acids. The V segment lost 5 bases and the J segment 0 bases; nucleotides outside the gene matches: 9. Germline assignment: CDR1 LGHNA and CDR2 YSLEER. For the CDR3, the DNA is TGCGCCAGCAGCGAAAGACTAGCGGGGATAAGCTCCTACAATGAGCAGTTCTTC. Protein product: CASSERLAGISSYNEQFF.

This clonotype was counted a single time. V is TRBV14 and J is TRBJ1-3; D gene unclear. This CDR3 comprises 16 residues. Germline assignment: CDR1 SGHDN and CDR2 FVKESK. Trimming left V 4 bases short and J 4 bases short, with 17 bases between. The CDR3 is CASSLRLPTAGNTIYF. The CDR3 nucleotides read TGTGCCAGCAGCCTAAGACTCCCCACCGCCGGAAACACCATATATTTT.

The rearrangement uses TRBV7-7 and TRBJ2-2, with D possibly matching TRBD2 (6 bases). Germline V gives CDR1 SSHAT, CDR2 FNYEAQ (reference sequence). The V gene lost 6 bases and the J gene lost 7 bases, with 15 bases spanning the gap. The CDR3 is 14 amino acids. This chain's CDR3 is CASSPGTRGGELFF. CDR3 sequence (DNA): TGTGCCAGCAGTCCCGGGACTCGGGGCGGGGAGCTGTTTTTT.

To note about this clonotype: With a much larger clone just one base away, this may be a read error. This sequence joins TRBV12-3 or TRBV12-4 and TRBJ2-5, with no clear D. Trimming shortened V by 2 bases and J by 11 bases, and 21 bases separated the two germline ends. This CDR3 contains 15 residues. CDR3 nucleotide sequence: TGTGCCAGCAGTTTAAGGTCTGTAGAGGTCCATGAGCAGTACTTC. It codes for CASSLRSVEVHEQYF.